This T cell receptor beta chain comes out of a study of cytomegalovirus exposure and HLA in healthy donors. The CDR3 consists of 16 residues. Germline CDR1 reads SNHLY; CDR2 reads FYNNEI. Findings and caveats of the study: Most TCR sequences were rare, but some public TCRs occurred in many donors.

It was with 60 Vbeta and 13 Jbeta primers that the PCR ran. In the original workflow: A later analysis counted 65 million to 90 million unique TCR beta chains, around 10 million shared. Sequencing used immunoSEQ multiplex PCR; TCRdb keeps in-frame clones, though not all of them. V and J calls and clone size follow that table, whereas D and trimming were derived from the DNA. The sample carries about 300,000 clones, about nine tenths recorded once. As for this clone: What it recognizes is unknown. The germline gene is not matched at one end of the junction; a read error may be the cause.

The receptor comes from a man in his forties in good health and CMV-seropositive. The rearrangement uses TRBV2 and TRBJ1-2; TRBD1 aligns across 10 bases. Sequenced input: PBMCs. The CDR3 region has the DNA TGTGCCAGCAGTGAACTTAGAAGGGACAGGGGCCCGCGCAGGGCCTTC. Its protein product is CASSELRRDRGPRRAF.